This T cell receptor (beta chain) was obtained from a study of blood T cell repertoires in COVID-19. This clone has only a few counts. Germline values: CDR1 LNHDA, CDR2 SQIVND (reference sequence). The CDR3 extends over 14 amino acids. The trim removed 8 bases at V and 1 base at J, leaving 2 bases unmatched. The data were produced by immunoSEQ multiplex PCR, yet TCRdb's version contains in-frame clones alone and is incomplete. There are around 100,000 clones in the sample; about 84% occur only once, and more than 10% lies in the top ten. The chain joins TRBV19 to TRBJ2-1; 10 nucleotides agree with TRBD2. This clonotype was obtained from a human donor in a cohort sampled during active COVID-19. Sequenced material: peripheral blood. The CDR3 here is CASSGLASYNEQFF. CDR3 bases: TGTGCCAGTTCGGGACTAGCGTCCTACAATGAGCAGTTCTTC.